This paragraph reports one T cell receptor (beta chain). Authors' data handling: CDR3 differences across clinicopathological groups were used to build a distant-metastasis classifier for papillary thyroid cancer. TCRdb re-called the PCR reads with MiXCR. TCRdb's processing, not the authors', yielded these V and J calls. Here the sample spans more than 35,000 clones, about a sixth being singletons. Each patient came to thyroid surgery without any prior treatment (of any kind). This sample is drawn from a study of metastatic and nonmetastatic thyroid tumors. Background on the study: Across peripheral blood and tumor or nodule tissue samples taken from malignant and benign thyroid patients, the repertoires were compared with one another.

The germline V and J ends were trimmed by 6 bases and 2 bases, with 15 bases remaining between them. Germline V gene sequence: CDR1 SGHKS, CDR2 YYEKEE (reference sequence). The CDR3 runs to 14 residues. V and J are TRBV5-5 and TRBJ2-7; D is perhaps TRBD2 (5 bases). This TCR was recovered from a male donor with papillary thyroid cancer or a benign thyroid nodule (not recorded which). Some clones in this sample may be carry-over from other donors' samples. The specimen sequenced was blood. CDR3 region: CASNPTGVTYEQYF. The CDR3 bases are TGTGCCAGCAACCCAACCGGGGTAACCTACGAGCAGTACTTC.